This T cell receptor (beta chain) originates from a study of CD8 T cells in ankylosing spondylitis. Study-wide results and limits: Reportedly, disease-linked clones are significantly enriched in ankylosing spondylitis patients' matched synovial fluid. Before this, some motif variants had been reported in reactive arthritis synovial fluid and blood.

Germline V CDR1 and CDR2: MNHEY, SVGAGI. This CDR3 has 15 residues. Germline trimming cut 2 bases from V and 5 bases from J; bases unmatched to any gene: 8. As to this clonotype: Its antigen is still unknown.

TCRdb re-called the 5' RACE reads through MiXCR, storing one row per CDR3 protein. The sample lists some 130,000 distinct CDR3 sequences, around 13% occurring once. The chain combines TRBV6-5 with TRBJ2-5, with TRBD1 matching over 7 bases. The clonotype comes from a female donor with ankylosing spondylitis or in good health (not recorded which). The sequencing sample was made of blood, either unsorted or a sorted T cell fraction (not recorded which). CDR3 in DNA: TGTGCCAGCAGTTACCTACAGGGGTCGGGGGAGACCCAGTACTTC. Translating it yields CASSYLQGSGETQYF.